A selection of T cell receptor beta chains follows, all from one sample in a study of T cell repertoires in cytomegalovirus infection. Each CDR3 protein gets one entry after TCRdb re-called the reads with MiXCR. The sample lists about 490,000 distinct CDR3 sequences; 26% were seen once. The material sequenced was PBMCs. The receptor set was obtained from a human donor in good health (CMV status not recorded). Some clones in this sample may be carry-over from other donors' samples. Both conserved end residues are part of each CDR3. D genes are given only for firm matches. Clone size is shown for a subset of rows, as once, few, many or a class of expanded clone.

D gene,J gene,V gene,clone size,CDR3 DNA,CDR3 protein
NA,TRBJ1-2,TRBV7-2,many,TGTGCCAGCAGCCCCGGGCCCTCCTATGGCTACACCTTC,CASSPGPSYGYTF
NA,TRBJ2-3,TRBV27,NA,TGTGCCAGCAGTTTAGGGACTCTACTAGCAAATACGCAGTATTTT,CASSLGTLLANTQYF
NA,TRBJ2-7,TRBV5-1,NA,TGCGCCAGCAGCTTCCACCGGGACACCACTTCCCACGAGCAGTACTTC,CASSFHRDTTSHEQYF
TRBD2,TRBJ2-3,TRBV6-5,NA,TGTGCCAGCAGTTCACTAGCGGGAGGGCCATCAGATACGCAGTATTTT,CASSSLAGGPSDTQYF
NA,TRBJ1-2,TRBV7-2,NA,TGTGCCAGCAGCTTAGCCAGGGACGACGGCTACACCTTC,CASSLARDDGYTF
TRBD2,TRBJ2-2,TRBV2,few,TGTGCCAGCGGAAGTAGCGGGAGTAATTCCGGGGAGCTGTTTTTT,CASGSSGSNSGELFF
TRBD2,TRBJ2-3,TRBV4-1,NA,TGCGCCAGCAGCCAACGCCTAGCGGGAGGGCCGACAGATACGCAGTATTTT,CASSQRLAGGPTDTQYF
NA,TRBJ1-1,TRBV3-1,NA,TGTGCCAGCAGCCTGCATACGGGACGCAGGGCTTTCTTT,CASSLHTGRRAFF
NA,TRBJ1-4,TRBV7-2,many,TGTGCCAGCAGCTTAAACAGGGCGGACGGAGGTGAAAAACTGTTTTTT,CASSLNRADGGEKLFF
NA,TRBJ1-3,TRBV6-5,few,TGTGCCAGCAGTTACTCGCGGACGGGATACTCTGGAAACACCATATATTTT,CASSYSRTGYSGNTIYF
TRBD1,TRBJ2-2,TRBV4-1,few,TGCGCCAGCAGCCAATATGGGACAGGGGTCGGGGAGCTGTTTTTT,CASSQYGTGVGELFF
TRBD2,TRBJ2-1,TRBV7-9,few,TGTGCCAGCAATCAAAAAGAGCTAGCGGGAGTTATTGAGCAGTTCTTC,CASNQKELAGVIEQFF
NA,TRBJ1-4,TRBV19,NA,TGTGCCAGTAGTAGTGGCAGATCGAATGAAAAACTGTTTTTT,CASSSGRSNEKLFF
TRBD1,TRBJ1-2,TRBV7-8,NA,TGTGCCAGCAGCTTAGTCGGACAGGGAGGGGGCTACACCTTC,CASSLVGQGGGYTF
NA,TRBJ2-1,TRBV7-2,many,TGTGCCAGCAGCCCGGACTACAATGAGCAGTTCTTC,CASSPDYNEQFF
TRBD2,TRBJ2-7,TRBV7-4,NA,TGTGCCAGCAGCTCTCCGACTAGCGGTCCTCTGGGGGAGCAGTACTTC,CASSSPTSGPLGEQYF
NA,TRBJ1-6,TRBV12-3/TRBV12-4,many,TGTGCCAGCAGTTTATCTGGTAATAATTCACCCCTCCACTTT,CASSLSGNNSPLHF
NA,TRBJ2-1,TRBV7-2,NA,TGTGCCAGCACCGGCGAGCACTTCTCCTACAATGAGCAGTTCTTC,CASTGEHFSYNEQFF
NA,TRBJ1-3,TRBV4-1,NA,TGCGCCAGCAGCCAAGTTGGGGCAGGGAAAAACACCATATATTTT,CASSQVGAGKNTIYF
NA,TRBJ1-5,TRBV20-1,NA,TGCAGTGCTCTCCGGGACCTCAATCAGCCCCAGCATTTT,CSALRDLNQPQHF
NA,TRBJ2-7,TRBV7-6,NA,TGTGCCAGCAGCTTAGGAGCGAAGCAGTACTTC,CASSLGAKQYF
TRBD2,TRBJ2-1,TRBV7-2,many,TGTGCCAGCAGCCCTGGGGGGGTGGCCTACAATGAGCAGTTCTTC,CASSPGGVAYNEQFF
NA,TRBJ2-1,TRBV19,NA,TGTGCCAGTAAGGTAGTAGGGGGTTCCTACAATGAGCAGTTCTTC,CASKVVGGSYNEQFF
NA,TRBJ2-3,TRBV7-2,NA,TGTGCCAGCAGCTTCCTAGGACTAAGCACAGATACGCAGTATTTT,CASSFLGLSTDTQYF
TRBD1,TRBJ2-1,TRBV5-4,few,TGTGCCAGCAGGGGACAGGGGATGACCTACAATGAGCAGTTCTTC,CASRGQGMTYNEQFF
TRBD2,TRBJ2-1,TRBV12-3/TRBV12-4,NA,TGTGCCAGCAGTTTTGTCCCCACCGGGACTAGCGGGGGAAGAGCCAATGAGCAGTTCTTC,CASSFVPTGTSGGRANEQFF
TRBD1,TRBJ1-2,TRBV6-4,NA,TGTGCCAGCAGTGTTCGGGACAGGGCATCCGGTTCTGGCTACACCTTC,CASSVRDRASGSGYTF
TRBD1,TRBJ1-1,TRBV7-2,many,TGTGCCAGCAGCTCGACAGGGAATCTTGAAGCTTTCTTT,CASSSTGNLEAFF
NA,TRBJ1-1,TRBV12-3/TRBV12-4,few,TGTGCCACTTCTTTCCTTGAAGCTTTCTTT,CATSFLEAFF
NA,TRBJ2-2,TRBV19,few,TGTGCCAGTAGTCCGGGGCCAAGAAGTAGGGAGCTGTTTTTT,CASSPGPRSRELFF
NA,TRBJ1-3,TRBV11-2,NA,TGTGCCAGCAGCCCCGGTCACGACTCTGGAAACACCATATATTTT,CASSPGHDSGNTIYF
TRBD2,TRBJ2-1,TRBV7-2,many,TGTGCCAGCAGCCTCACGACGCGGATTACTAGCGGGAGGCCCGGCAATGAGCAGTTCTTC,CASSLTTRITSGRPGNEQFF
NA,TRBJ1-2,TRBV12-5,NA,TGTGCTAGTGGGCCGACAGTGGTCTATGGCTACACCTTC,CASGPTVVYGYTF
TRBD2,TRBJ2-1,TRBV7-2,few,TGTGCCAGCAGCTTAGACGCGGGAGACTACAATGAGCAGTTCTTC,CASSLDAGDYNEQFF
TRBD1,TRBJ1-2,TRBV7-2,NA,TGTGCCAGCAGCCCACCGTCGCAGGGGGCCCTTATGGGCTACACCTTC,CASSPPSQGALMGYTF
NA,TRBJ2-6,TRBV28,NA,TGTGCCAGCAGTTCCAGGACAAAAACTTCTGGGGCCAACGTCCTGACTTTC,CASSSRTKTSGANVLTF
TRBD2,TRBJ2-1,TRBV6-2/TRBV6-3,NA,TGTGCCAGCAGTTTCGGACTAGCGGGAGTGGTGGAGCAGTTCTTC,CASSFGLAGVVEQFF
NA,TRBJ1-2,TRBV27,NA,TGTGCCAGCAGTTCCTACCAGGACAGATACTATGGCTACACCTTC,CASSSYQDRYYGYTF
NA,TRBJ2-7,TRBV7-2,many,TGTGCCAGCAGCTTTGCAACCTACGAGCAGTACTTC,CASSFATYEQYF
NA,TRBJ2-7,TRBV7-2,NA,TGTGCCAGCAGCTTAGGGGCCCTGCGGGCCTACGAGCAGTACTTC,CASSLGALRAYEQYF
TRBD2,TRBJ2-1,TRBV7-9,few,TGTGCCAGCAGCTCCCCCGGGACTAGCGATCGGAATGAGCAGTTCTTC,CASSSPGTSDRNEQFF
NA,TRBJ1-1,TRBV20-1,few,TGCAGTGCTAGAATGGAGAACACTGAAGCTTTCTTT,CSARMENTEAFF
TRBD2,TRBJ2-1,TRBV14,once,TGTGCCAGCAGCCAAATTGGGACTAGCGGGATTTACCACTCCTACAATGAGCAGTTCTTC,CASSQIGTSGIYHSYNEQFF
NA,TRBJ2-1,TRBV7-9,few,TGTGCCAGCAGCTTGGGACCCGACCAACTAAATGAGCAGTTCTTC,CASSLGPDQLNEQFF
NA,TRBJ2-5,TRBV6-2/TRBV6-3,few,TGTGCCAGCAGAGACGGCAATAAAGACCAGTACTTC,CASRDGNKDQYF
TRBD1,TRBJ1-1,TRBV19,NA,TGTGCCAGTAGTATGTACAGGGGAGACACTGAAGCTTTCTTT,CASSMYRGDTEAFF
NA,TRBJ1-4,TRBV12-3/TRBV12-4,few,TGTGCCAGCAGTCGAGGGCCCCGTTCAACTAATGAAAAACTGTTTTTT,CASSRGPRSTNEKLFF
TRBD1,TRBJ1-6,TRBV20-1,NA,TGCAGTGCTCATATAGGACAGGGAGCACGATCACCCCTCCACTTT,CSAHIGQGARSPLHF
NA,TRBJ1-2,TRBV12-3/TRBV12-4,many,TGTGCCAGCAGTGCCGGGACGGGATATGGCTACACCTTC,CASSAGTGYGYTF
NA,TRBJ2-1,TRBV7-2,many,TGTGCCAGCAGCTTATTGGTTAGTTACAATGAGCAGTTCTTC,CASSLLVSYNEQFF
NA,TRBJ2-5,TRBV7-2,NA,TGTGCCAGCAGCCATTTCCCGGAGACCCAGTACTTC,CASSHFPETQYF
TRBD1,TRBJ1-1,TRBV6-5,NA,TGTGCCAGCAGTTACACATTCCGACAGGGTCGGACTGAAGCTTTCTTT,CASSYTFRQGRTEAFF
TRBD1,TRBJ1-1,TRBV6-2/TRBV6-3,few,TGTGCCAGCAGTTTCCTATCCGGGACAGGGAACACTGAAGCTTTCTTT,CASSFLSGTGNTEAFF
NA,TRBJ1-1,TRBV6-1,NA,TGTGCCAGCAGTGAGTCTCAGGGAGTACAAGCTTTCTTT,CASSESQGVQAFF
NA,TRBJ2-6,TRBV19,NA,TGTGCCAGTAGGACGAGTAGGTCAAGTGGGGCCAACGTCCTGACTTTC,CASRTSRSSGANVLTF